This T cell receptor beta chain was sequenced during a study of blood T cell repertoires in COVID-19. Turning to this clone: Other nucleotide sequences from this sample produce the same CDR3.

CDR1 is SQVTM, CDR2 ANQGSEA, per germline. The CDR3 extends over 13 amino acids. The ends lost 3 bases at V and 7 bases at J; junction bases unmatched: 6. Sequencing used immunoSEQ multiplex PCR; TCRdb keeps in-frame clones, though not all of them. The sample records about 130,000 clones, approximately 89% being singletons. The material sequenced was peripheral blood. This TCR came from a human donor in a cohort sampled during active COVID-19. V gene TRBV29-1 combines with J gene TRBJ1-2; 9 bases are shared with TRBD1. The CDR3 reads CSVEVQGAGGYTF. In DNA, the CDR3 is TGCAGCGTTGAGGTACAGGGGGCCGGTGGCTACACCTTC.